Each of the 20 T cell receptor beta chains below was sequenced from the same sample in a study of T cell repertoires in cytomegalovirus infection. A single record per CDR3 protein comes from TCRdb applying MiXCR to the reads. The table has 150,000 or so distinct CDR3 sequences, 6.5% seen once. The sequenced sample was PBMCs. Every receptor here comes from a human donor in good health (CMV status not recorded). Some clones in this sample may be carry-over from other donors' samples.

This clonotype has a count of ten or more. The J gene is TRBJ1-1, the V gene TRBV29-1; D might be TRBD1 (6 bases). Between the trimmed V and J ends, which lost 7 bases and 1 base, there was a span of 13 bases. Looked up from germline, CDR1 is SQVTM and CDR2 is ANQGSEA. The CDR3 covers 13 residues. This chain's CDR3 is CSGGTLGNTEAFF. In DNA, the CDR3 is TGCAGCGGGGGGACACTGGGGAACACTGAAGCTTTCTTT. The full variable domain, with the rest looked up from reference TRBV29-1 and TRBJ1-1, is SAVISQKPSRDICQRGTSLTIQCQVDSQVTMMFWYRQQPGQSLTLIATANQGSEATYESGFVIDKFPISRPNLTFSTLTVSNMSPEDSSIYLCSGGTLGNTEAFFGQGTRLTVV.

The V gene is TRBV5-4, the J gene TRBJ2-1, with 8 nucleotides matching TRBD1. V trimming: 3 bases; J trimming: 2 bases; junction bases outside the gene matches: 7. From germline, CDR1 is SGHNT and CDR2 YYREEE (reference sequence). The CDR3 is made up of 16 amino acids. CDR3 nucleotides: TGTGCCAGCAGCTCCGGACAGGGCAGGGCCTACAATGAGCAGTTCTTC. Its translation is CASSSGQGRAYNEQFF.

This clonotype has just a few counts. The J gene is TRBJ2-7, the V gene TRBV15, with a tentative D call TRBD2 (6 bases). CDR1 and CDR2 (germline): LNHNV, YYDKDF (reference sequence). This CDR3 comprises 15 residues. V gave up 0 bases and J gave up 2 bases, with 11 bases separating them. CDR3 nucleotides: TGTGCCACCAGCAGAGATGCTCGCGGGGCCTACGAGCAGTACTTC. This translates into CATSRDARGAYEQYF.

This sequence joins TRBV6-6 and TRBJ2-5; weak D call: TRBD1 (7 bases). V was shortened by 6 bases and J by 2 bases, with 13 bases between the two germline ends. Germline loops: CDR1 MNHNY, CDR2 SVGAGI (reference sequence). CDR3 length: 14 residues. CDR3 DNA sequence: TGTGCCAGCAGCCGCGGGACAGAACAAGAGACCCAGTACTTC. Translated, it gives CASSRGTEQETQYF.

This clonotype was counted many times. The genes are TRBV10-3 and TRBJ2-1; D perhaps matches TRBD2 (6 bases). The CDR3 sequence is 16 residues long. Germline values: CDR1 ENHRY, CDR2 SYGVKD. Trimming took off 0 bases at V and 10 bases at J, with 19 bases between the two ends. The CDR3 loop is CAISESRLGSQIEQFF. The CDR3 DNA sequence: TGTGCCATCAGTGAGTCCCGACTAGGATCCCAAATAGAGCAGTTCTTC.

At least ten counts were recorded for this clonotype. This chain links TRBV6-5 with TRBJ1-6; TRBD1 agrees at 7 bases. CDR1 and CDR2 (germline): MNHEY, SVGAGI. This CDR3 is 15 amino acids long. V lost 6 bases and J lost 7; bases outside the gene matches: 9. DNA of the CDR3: TGTGCCAGCAGACCTCGACAGGGAATGAATTCACCCCTCCACTTT. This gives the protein CASRPRQGMNSPLHF.

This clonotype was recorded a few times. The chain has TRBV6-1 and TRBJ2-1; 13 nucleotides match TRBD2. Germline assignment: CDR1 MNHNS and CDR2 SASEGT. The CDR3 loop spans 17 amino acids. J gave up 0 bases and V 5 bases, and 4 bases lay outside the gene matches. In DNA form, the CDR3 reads TGTGCCAGCAGTCGGAGACTAGCGGGGGGCTCCTACAATGAGCAGTTCTTC. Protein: CASSRRLAGGSYNEQFF.

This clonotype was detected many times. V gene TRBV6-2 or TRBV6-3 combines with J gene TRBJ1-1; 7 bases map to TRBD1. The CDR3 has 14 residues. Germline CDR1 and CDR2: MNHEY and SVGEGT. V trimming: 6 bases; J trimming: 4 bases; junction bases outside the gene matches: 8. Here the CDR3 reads CASRLQGRSTEAFF. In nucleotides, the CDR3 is TGTGCCAGCAGACTACAGGGGAGGAGCACTGAAGCTTTCTTT.

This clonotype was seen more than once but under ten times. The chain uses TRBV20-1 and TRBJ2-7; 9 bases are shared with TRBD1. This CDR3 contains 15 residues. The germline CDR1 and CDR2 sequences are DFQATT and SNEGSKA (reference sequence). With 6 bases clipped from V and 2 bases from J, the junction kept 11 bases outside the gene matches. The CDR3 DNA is TGCAGTGCGACACAGGGGGCTAGATTGGCCTACGAGCAGTACTTC. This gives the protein CSATQGARLAYEQYF.

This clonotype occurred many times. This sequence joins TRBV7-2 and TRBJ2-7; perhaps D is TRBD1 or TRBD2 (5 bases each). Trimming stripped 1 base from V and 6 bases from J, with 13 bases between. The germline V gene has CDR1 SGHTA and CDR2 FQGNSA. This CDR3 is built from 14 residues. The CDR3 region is CASSLEPGPREQYF. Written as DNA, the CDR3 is TGTGCCAGCAGCTTAGAACCGGGGCCGCGCGAGCAGTACTTC.

The CDR3 nucleotides are TGCAGTGCTAGAGACCGGGACAGGGGCATTTATGGCTACACCTTC. The encoded protein is CSARDRDRGIYGYTF. This chain joins TRBV20-1 and TRBJ1-2, with 10 positions matching TRBD1. Germline CDR1 DFQATT, CDR2 SNEGSKA (reference sequence). V was clipped by 0 bases and J by 5 bases; unmatched bases: 6. CDR3 length: 15 residues.

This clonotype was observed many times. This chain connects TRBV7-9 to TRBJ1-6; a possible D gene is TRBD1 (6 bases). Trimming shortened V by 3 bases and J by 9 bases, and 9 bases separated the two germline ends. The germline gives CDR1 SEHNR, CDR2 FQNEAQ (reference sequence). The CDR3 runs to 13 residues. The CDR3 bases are TGTGCCAGCAGCTTTGGACAGAGTTCACCCCTCCACTTT. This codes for CASSFGQSSPLHF.

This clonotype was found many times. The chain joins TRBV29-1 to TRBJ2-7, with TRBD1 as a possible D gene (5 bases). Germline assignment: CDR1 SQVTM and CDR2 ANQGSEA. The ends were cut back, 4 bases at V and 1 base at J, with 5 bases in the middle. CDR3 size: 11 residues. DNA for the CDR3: TGCAGCGTTGGACAGTCCTACGAGCAGTACTTC. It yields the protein CSVGQSYEQYF.

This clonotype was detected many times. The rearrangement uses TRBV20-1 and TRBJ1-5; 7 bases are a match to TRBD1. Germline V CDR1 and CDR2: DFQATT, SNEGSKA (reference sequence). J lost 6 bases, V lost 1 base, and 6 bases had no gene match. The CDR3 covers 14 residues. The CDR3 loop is CSARGDRDIQPQHF. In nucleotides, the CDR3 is TGCAGTGCTAGAGGGGACAGAGACATTCAGCCCCAGCATTTT.

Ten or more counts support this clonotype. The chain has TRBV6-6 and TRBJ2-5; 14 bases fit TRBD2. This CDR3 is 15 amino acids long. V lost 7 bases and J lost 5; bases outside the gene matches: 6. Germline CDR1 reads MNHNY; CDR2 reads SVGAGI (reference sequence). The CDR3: CASTTSGGAKETQYF. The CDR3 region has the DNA TGTGCCAGCACGACTAGCGGGGGGGCCAAGGAGACCCAGTACTTC.

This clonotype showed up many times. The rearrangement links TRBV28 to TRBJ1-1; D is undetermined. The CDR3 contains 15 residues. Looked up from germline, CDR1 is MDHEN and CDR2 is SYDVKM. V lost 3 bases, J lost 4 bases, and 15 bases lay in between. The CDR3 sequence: CASSFSKGGSTEAFF. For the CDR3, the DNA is TGTGCCAGCAGTTTCAGTAAGGGTGGAAGCACTGAAGCTTTCTTT. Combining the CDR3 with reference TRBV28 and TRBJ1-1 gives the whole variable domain DVKVTQSSRYLVKRTGEKVFLECVQDMDHENMFWYRQDPGLGLRLIYFSYDVKMKEKGDIPEGYSVSREKKERFSLILESASTNQTSMYLCASSFSKGGSTEAFFGQGTRLTVV.

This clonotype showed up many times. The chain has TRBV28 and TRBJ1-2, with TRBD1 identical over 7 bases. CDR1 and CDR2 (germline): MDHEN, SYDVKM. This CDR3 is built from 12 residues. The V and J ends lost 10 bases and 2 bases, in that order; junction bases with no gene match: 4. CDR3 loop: CANRGRNYGYTF. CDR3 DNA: TGTGCCAACAGGGGTCGCAACTATGGCTACACCTTC.

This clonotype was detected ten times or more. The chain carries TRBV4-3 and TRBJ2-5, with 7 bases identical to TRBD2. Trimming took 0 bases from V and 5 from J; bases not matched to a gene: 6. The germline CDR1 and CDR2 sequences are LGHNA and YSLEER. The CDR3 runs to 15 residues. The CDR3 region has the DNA TGCGCCAGCAGCCAAGATCGGCGGGGGTTCGAGACCCAGTACTTC. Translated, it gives CASSQDRRGFETQYF.

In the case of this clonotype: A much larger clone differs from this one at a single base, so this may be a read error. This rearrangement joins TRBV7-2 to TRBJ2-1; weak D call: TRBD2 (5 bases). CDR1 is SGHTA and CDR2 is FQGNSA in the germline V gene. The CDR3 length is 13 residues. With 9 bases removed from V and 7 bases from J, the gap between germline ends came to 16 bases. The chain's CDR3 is CASRSRRRNEQFF. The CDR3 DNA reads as TGTGCCAGTCGCTCCCGACGGAGGAATGAGCAGTTCTTC.

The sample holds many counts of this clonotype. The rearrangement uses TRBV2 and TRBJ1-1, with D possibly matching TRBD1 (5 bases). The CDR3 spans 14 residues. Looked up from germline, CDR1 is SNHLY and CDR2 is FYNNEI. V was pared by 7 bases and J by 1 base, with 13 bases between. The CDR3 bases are TGTGCCAGCACCAGGCAGGGCACGAACACTGAAGCTTTCTTT. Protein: CASTRQGTNTEAFF.